The 30 T cell receptor beta chains given below trace back to one sample, sequenced in a study of human CD8 memory T cell subsets. UMI-labeled 5' RACE was used, and it produced the TCR beta libraries. Reanalyzing the 5' RACE reads, TCRdb keeps one entry per CDR3 protein, without DNA. This sample's table reports over 3,500 distinct CDR3 sequences. The specimen sequenced was CD8+ effector memory T cells (TEM) sorted from PBMCs. The subset denotes: effector memory CD8 T cells, CCR7- CD45RO+ CD95+. The source of these receptors is a human donor in good health.

The V and J genes are TRBV6-4 and TRBJ2-3. Germline CDR1 is MRHNA and CDR2 is SNTAGT. The CDR3 totals 15 residues. CDR3 residues: CASSDSGTSTDTQYF.

The V and J genes are TRBV6-2 or TRBV6-3 and TRBJ2-5. Germline assignment: CDR1 MNHEY and CDR2 SVGEGT. This CDR3 is 12 amino acids long. The CDR3: CASSYPEETQYF.

This chain uses TRBV27 with TRBJ2-3; TCRdb lists TRBD1, though no DNA is available to test this call. There are 15 residues in the CDR3. Germline V gene sequence: CDR1 MNHEY, CDR2 SMNVEV (reference sequence). CDR3 sequence: CASSLFAGAADTQYF.

This chain links TRBV10-1 with TRBJ2-2; the TCRdb call, TRBD2, lacks DNA for checking. This CDR3 region has 14 residues. Germline CDR1 reads WNHNN; CDR2 reads SYGVQD (reference sequence). CDR3 residues: CASSEASEGGELFF.

The chain links TRBV7-3 to TRBJ2-1; TCRdb proposes TRBD1, but this gene call is untestable without DNA. This CDR3 spans 15 amino acids. Germline CDR1 SGHTA, CDR2 FQGTGA. The CDR3 sequence: CASSLAHGTYNEQFF.

By frequency, this clonotype registers medium-sized (0.01 to 0.1%). V usage is TRBV4-3 and J usage is TRBJ2-1; TCRdb names TRBD2, which stays unverified in the absence of DNA. Looked up from germline, CDR1 is LGHNA and CDR2 is YSLEER. The CDR3 is 16 residues long. CDR3: CASSRRLSGGDNEQFF.

V is TRBV6-4 and J is TRBJ2-3. Germline V gene lookup returns CDR1 MRHNA and CDR2 SNTAGT. The CDR3 totals 13 residues. The CDR3 reads CASSASATDTQYF.

This clonotype is classed as medium-sized by frequency. The chain uses TRBV7-8 and TRBJ2-5; TCRdb returns TRBD2, unconfirmable since there is no DNA. This CDR3 is 17 amino acids long. CDR1 is SGHVS, CDR2 FQNEAQ, per germline. The CDR3 protein is CASSSNYGTSSQETQYF.

V usage is TRBV4-1 and J usage is TRBJ2-3; absent DNA, TCRdb's TRBD1 call cannot be checked. Germline V lookup: CDR1 MGHRA, CDR2 YSYEKL. The CDR3 is 13 amino acids. The CDR3 is CASSQTVIDTQYF.

The chain's CDR3 is CASSDGTHNEQFF. V usage is TRBV13 and J usage is TRBJ2-1; TCRdb's D call, TRBD2, is unchecked because there is no DNA. Germline V CDR1 and CDR2: PRHDT, FYEKMQ (reference sequence). The CDR3 totals 13 residues.

This chain links TRBV20-1 with TRBJ2-1; TCRdb's D call of TRBD2 is untestable without DNA. CDR1 is DFQATT and CDR2 is SNEGSKA in the germline V gene (reference sequence). The CDR3 sequence is 14 residues long. CDR3 protein: CSARGLEIYNEQFF.

V and J are TRBV6-5 and TRBJ2-1. The CDR3 spans 15 residues. Germline values: CDR1 MNHEY, CDR2 SVGAGI. CDR3 protein: CASSYSSGDYNEQFF.

The chain is built from TRBV28 and TRBJ2-3; with no DNA, the TCRdb D assignment of TRBD2 cannot be verified. There are 15 residues in the CDR3. Germline-derived CDR1 and CDR2 are MDHEN and SYDVKM. This chain's CDR3 is CATKEVAYRTDTQYF. Looking up the rest from reference TRBV28 and TRBJ2-3 gives the full variable domain: DVKVTQSSRYLVKRTGEKVFLECVQDMDHENMFWYRQDPGLGLRLIYFSYDVKMKEKGDIPEGYSVSREKKERFSLILESASTNQTSMYLCATKEVAYRTDTQYFGPGTRLTVL.

By frequency, this clonotype registers medium-sized. V usage is TRBV4-3 and J usage is TRBJ2-2; checking the TCRdb D call of TRBD2 is not possible without DNA. The CDR3 is made up of 17 amino acids. CDR1 is LGHNA and CDR2 is YSLEER in the germline V gene. CDR3 region: CASSQGTPETSRGELFF.

The rearrangement links TRBV20-1 to TRBJ1-2. The CDR3 loop spans 11 amino acids. Germline V lookup: CDR1 DFQATT, CDR2 SNEGSKA (reference sequence). CDR3 in amino acids: CSAREGYGYTF.

The V call is TRBV6-2 or TRBV6-3, the J call TRBJ2-1; TCRdb's D call of TRBD2 is untestable without DNA. From germline, CDR1 is MNHEY and CDR2 SVGEGT. The CDR3 sequence is 15 residues long. This CDR3 reads CASSSGTSSYNEQFF.

This clonotype is labeled large based on frequency. The V call is TRBV10-1, the J call TRBJ1-1; lacking DNA, the TRBD1 call made by TCRdb goes unchecked. There are 20 residues in the CDR3. Germline loops: CDR1 WNHNN, CDR2 SYGVQD (reference sequence). The CDR3 is CASSVGDRRLLFILNTEAFF.

This chain connects TRBV28 to TRBJ2-7; with no DNA, the TCRdb D assignment of TRBD1 cannot be verified. Germline CDR1 MDHEN, CDR2 SYDVKM. The CDR3 totals 17 residues. The CDR3 spells CASSFRRGTGLSVEQYF.

The gene calls are TRBV4-3 and TRBJ2-1; the TCRdb D gene call, TRBD1, has no DNA to confirm it. CDR3 length equals 14 residues. From germline, CDR1 is LGHNA and CDR2 YSLEER. CDR3 in amino acids: CASTPGEVSNEQFF.

The J gene is TRBJ2-1, the V gene TRBV20-1. CDR1 is DFQATT and CDR2 is SNEGSKA in the germline V gene (reference sequence). The CDR3 loop spans 15 amino acids. CDR3 region: CSAGPLGRDNNEQFF.

The V call is TRBV4-2, the J call TRBJ2-3; lacking DNA, the TRBD1 call made by TCRdb goes unchecked. Germline lookup yields CDR1 LGHNA and CDR2 YNFKEQ. This CDR3 has 16 amino acids. The CDR3 spells CASSQGLGGGADTQYF.

This chain's CDR3 is CASSPQQGGEAKNIQYF. The genes are TRBV7-9 and TRBJ2-4; with no DNA, the TCRdb D assignment of TRBD2 cannot be verified. The germline V gene has CDR1 SEHNR and CDR2 FQNEAQ (reference sequence). This CDR3 region has 17 residues.

The V call is TRBV28, the J call TRBJ2-7. The CDR3 length is 12 residues. The germline gives CDR1 MDHEN, CDR2 SYDVKM. This chain's CDR3 is CASSLHPNEQYF.

The V and J genes are TRBV12-3 or TRBV12-4 and TRBJ1-2. This CDR3 spans 15 amino acids. The CDR3 is CASSHRPDRTYGYTF.

CDR3 in amino acids: CSASGTSGDSYEQYF. V usage is TRBV20-1 and J usage is TRBJ2-7; TCRdb selects TRBD2, and the lack of DNA leaves this call unchecked. This CDR3 spans 15 amino acids. Germline assignment: CDR1 DFQATT and CDR2 SNEGSKA (reference sequence).

This chain links TRBV15 with TRBJ2-7; there is no DNA to check the TCRdb D call of TRBD1. The germline V gene has CDR1 LNHNV and CDR2 YYDKDF (reference sequence). The CDR3 is made up of 16 amino acids. This CDR3 reads CATSRELGQGEYEQYF.

V is TRBV4-2 and J is TRBJ2-1; the D call from TCRdb, TRBD1, cannot be confirmed without DNA. CDR3 length equals 17 residues. CDR1 and CDR2 from the germline V gene are LGHNA and YNFKEQ. CDR3 loop: CASSQDQEGHSYNEQFF.

The V and J genes are TRBV29-1 and TRBJ1-5; TCRdb returns TRBD1, unconfirmable since there is no DNA. This CDR3 has 13 residues. Looked up from germline, CDR1 is SQVTM and CDR2 is ANQGSEA. The CDR3 region is CSVAGTGGGPQHF.

The CDR3 sequence: CASSTGTANTGELFF. The chain links TRBV6-4 to TRBJ2-2; the D gene TCRdb calls, TRBD1, cannot be checked with no DNA. Germline V CDR1 and CDR2: MRHNA, SNTAGT. There are 15 residues in the CDR3.

Frequency places this clonotype as medium-sized (0.01 to 0.1%). The chain combines TRBV7-6 with TRBJ1-1. The CDR3 totals 11 residues. The germline gives CDR1 SGHVS, CDR2 FNYEAQ. The CDR3 loop is CASSEGLEAFF.